This is a list of T cell receptor beta chains from one sample in a study of graft-versus-host responses after intestinal transplantation. What these receptors recognize is not known. Some clones are missing from TCRdb's copy, which holds only in-frame ones; the method was immunoSEQ multiplex PCR. The table includes about 120,000 clones, 95% detected once. This material consisted of unstimulated CD8+ T cells sorted from spleen or lymph node cells, taken before intestinal transplant. These receptors were collected from a human donor who received an intestinal transplant. Each CDR3 is given with its conserved first and last residue. D genes are given only for firm matches. A row's size may be missing; if present it is once, few, many or a size class.

v_call	j_call	d_call	clone_size	cdr3_nt	cdr3_aa
TRBV11-2	TRBJ2-2	-	-	TGTGCCAGCTTCGATGGGGAGTGGGACACCGGGGAGCTGTTTTTT	CASFDGEWDTGELFF
TRBV9	TRBJ1-2	-	-	TGTGCCAGCAGCTCCCGGGGACCTGGCTACACCTTC	CASSSRGPGYTF
TRBV25-1	TRBJ2-7	-	-	TGTGCCAGCAGTGACCGGGACTTTAATTACGAGCAGTACTTC	CASSDRDFNYEQYF
TRBV5-1	TRBJ2-7	TRBD1	-	TGCGCCAGCAGCTTGGGGACAGGGAACTACGAGCAGTACTTC	CASSLGTGNYEQYF
TRBV7-8	TRBJ2-1	TRBD1	once	TGTGCCAGCAGCTTTCCGTCGACAGGGGGATACAATGAGCAGTTCTTC	CASSFPSTGGYNEQFF
TRBV19	TRBJ2-7	TRBD1	few	TGTGCCAGTGGACCGGGACAGAACTACGAGCAGTACTTC	CASGPGQNYEQYF
TRBV27	TRBJ2-3	TRBD2	-	TGTGCCAGCAGTTTACCAGGGACTAGCGGAAGCACAGATACGCAGTATTTT	CASSLPGTSGSTDTQYF
TRBV9	TRBJ2-4	-	-	TGTGCCAGCAGCGCCGACAACATTCAGTACTTC	CASSADNIQYF
TRBV5-4	TRBJ2-5	-	-	TGTGCCAGCAGCGTCTGGGGGTCGGAGACCCAGTACTTC	CASSVWGSETQYF
TRBV28	TRBJ2-7	-	once	TGTGCCAGCAGCTCAGTATTAGTCTCCTACGAGCAGTACTTC	CASSSVLVSYEQYF
TRBV4-3	TRBJ2-2	-	-	TGCGCCAGCAGCCAAGATTGGTGGTCCGGGGAGCTGTTTTTT	CASSQDWWSGELFF
TRBV10-1	TRBJ2-7	TRBD1	-	TGCGCCAGCAGTCAGGACAGGCTCTCCTACGAGCAGTACTTC	CASSQDRLSYEQYF
TRBV7-8	TRBJ2-3	-	-	TGTGCCAGCAGCGATTATGTAGGAGATACGCAGTATTTT	CASSDYVGDTQYF
TRBV19	TRBJ2-7	-	once	TGTGCCAGTAGCCCGGGACCCACTGGGACCTTCTCCTACGAGCAGTACTTC	CASSPGPTGTFSYEQYF
TRBV13	TRBJ1-6	-	-	TGTGCCAGCACCCTGGGGGACTCACCCCTCCACTTT	CASTLGDSPLHF
TRBV4-3	TRBJ2-2	TRBD2	-	TGCGCCAGCAGCCAAGAAACCGGGGGGCTTAGCGGGAGGGGCGCCGGGGAGCTGTTTTTT	CASSQETGGLSGRGAGELFF
TRBV29-1	TRBJ2-7	-	once	TGCAGCGTTGAGTCGGGACATAGCTACGAGCAGTACTTC	CSVESGHSYEQYF
TRBV11-1	TRBJ1-2	-	-	TGTGCCAGCAGCTTAACTTACGACAGAGACTATGGCTACACCTTC	CASSLTYDRDYGYTF
TRBV7-2	TRBJ2-1	-	-	TGTGCCAGCAGCTTAAGGGGACCCCGAACCCCCTTCTACAATGAGCAGTTCTTC	CASSLRGPRTPFYNEQFF
TRBV4-1	TRBJ1-5	TRBD1	-	TGCGCCAGCAGCCAAGGGGACAGGATCAATCAGCCCCAGCATTTT	CASSQGDRINQPQHF
TRBV4-1	TRBJ1-6	-	-	TGCGCCAGCAGCCAAGATTCCCTTGCTTGGAATTCACCCCTCCACTTT	CASSQDSLAWNSPLHF
TRBV19	TRBJ2-1	-	-	TGTGCCAGTAGTATCCGTCAGTACAATGAGCAGTTCTTC	CASSIRQYNEQFF
TRBV28	TRBJ2-7	TRBD1	-	TGTGCCAGCAGTTTAAGGGGGCAAGTTGAGCGGGAGCAGTACTTC	CASSLRGQVEREQYF
TRBV6-5	TRBJ1-2	-	-	TGTGCCAGCAGTCGATACAGGGCAAATGGCTACACCTTC	CASSRYRANGYTF
TRBV7-2	TRBJ2-1	TRBD2	-	TGTGCCAGCTTCATGGGCGGGAGGCCCGACAATGAGCAGTTCTTC	CASFMGGRPDNEQFF
TRBV15	TRBJ2-1	TRBD1	-	TGTGCCACCAGCACCGACAGGGTCTACTACAATGAGCAGTTCTTC	CATSTDRVYYNEQFF
TRBV7-9	TRBJ1-4	TRBD1	-	TGTGCCAGCAGCCCACAGACAGGGGGCCATACTAATGAAAAACTGTTTTTT	CASSPQTGGHTNEKLFF
TRBV10-2	TRBJ2-7	-	-	TGCGCCAGCAGTGAGGGCTACGAGCAGTACTTC	CASSEGYEQYF
TRBV7-9	TRBJ2-3	-	-	TGTGCCAGCAGCCCCATCACTAGCACAGATACGCAGTATTTT	CASSPITSTDTQYF
TRBV19	TRBJ2-7	TRBD1	-	TGTGCCAGTAGTATGGGACAGGGATTGGACGAGCAGTACTTC	CASSMGQGLDEQYF
TRBV13	TRBJ1-1	-	-	TGTGCCAGCAGCTTAGGCCTGGGGAGGACTGAAGCTTTCTTT	CASSLGLGRTEAFF
TRBV10-2	TRBJ2-7	-	-	TGCGCCAAAAGCAGGCGGACCTACGAGCAGTACTTC	CAKSRRTYEQYF
TRBV6-5	TRBJ1-2	-	-	TGTGCCAGCAGCCAAACAGGAAACTATGGCTACACCTTC	CASSQTGNYGYTF
TRBV28	TRBJ2-7	-	-	TGTGCCAGCAACCCGGGGGGAGGGGGCTACGAGCAGTACTTC	CASNPGGGGYEQYF
TRBV27	TRBJ2-3	TRBD2	-	TGTGCCAGCAGTTTATCGAGACTAGCGGTAACAGATACGCAGTATTTT	CASSLSRLAVTDTQYF
TRBV9	TRBJ1-2	-	once	TGTGCCAGCAGCCAGATCGAGAGCCCTGGCTACACCTTC	CASSQIESPGYTF
TRBV5-4	TRBJ2-3	TRBD1	-	TGTGCCAGCAGCTTGGGTACAGGGGGCGCGTCCACAGATACGCAGTATTTT	CASSLGTGGASTDTQYF
TRBV10-1	TRBJ2-7	-	few	TGCGCCAGCAGTGAAGGGCTGAATTACGAGCAGTACTTC	CASSEGLNYEQYF
TRBV9	TRBJ2-1	-	few	TGTGCCAGCAGCGGGGGGGATGAGCAGTTCTTC	CASSGGDEQFF
TRBV7-8	TRBJ2-7	TRBD1	-	TGTGCCAGCAGCAAAGAGGACAGGATAACCTACGAGCAGTACTTC	CASSKEDRITYEQYF
TRBV11-2	TRBJ2-1	-	-	TGTGCCAGCAGCTTAATAGCGGACTCCTACAATGAGCAGTTCTTC	CASSLIADSYNEQFF
TRBV19	TRBJ2-7	TRBD1	-	TGTGCCAGTAGTCCCCGGGACAGATTCTACGAGCAGTACTTC	CASSPRDRFYEQYF
TRBV28	TRBJ2-3	TRBD2	-	TGTGCCAGCAGGCGGGAGGGCCTAACAGATACGCAGTATTTT	CASRREGLTDTQYF
TRBV6-5	TRBJ2-7	TRBD1	once	TGTGCCAGCAGTTATTATCCAGGGGGCACGGCCTACGAGCAGTACTTC	CASSYYPGGTAYEQYF
TRBV28	TRBJ2-1	TRBD2	-	TGTGCCAGCAGTTTTAAACTAGCGGGGTACAATGAGCAGTTCTTC	CASSFKLAGYNEQFF